The 16 T cell receptor beta chains given below trace back to one sample, sequenced in a study of PD-1 blockade in mismatch repair-deficient tumors (dated by TCRdb to about 2017). The library was prepared using the immunoSEQ multiplex PCR assay. This immuneACCESS table, as held by TCRdb, lists in-frame sequences with V and J called but not all clones. Of the missing ones, under half trace to an unresolved V gene in checked studies; the others have no known cause. This sample gives approximately 22,000 clones in total; roughly 86% of them show up just once. Over 15% of the sample lies in the top ten. Source: peripheral blood, taken 2 weeks after starting pembrolizumab. These receptors came from an adult with mismatch repair-deficient cancer.

V is TRBV10-3 and J is TRBJ2-3; 8 nucleotides match TRBD2. The germline gives CDR1 ENHRY, CDR2 SYGVKD. The CDR3 covers 14 residues. V was clipped by 6 bases and J by 0 bases; unmatched bases: 2. As DNA, the CDR3 is TGTGCCATCAGCGGACTAGCTAGCACAGATACGCAGTATTTT. Amino acids: CAISGLASTDTQYF.

The rearrangement joins TRBV7-9 to TRBJ2-5; 11 positions match TRBD2. CDR1 and CDR2 (germline): SEHNR, FQNEAQ (reference sequence). V was clipped by 3 bases and J by 5 bases; unmatched bases: 8. The CDR3 spans 16 residues. As DNA, the CDR3 is TGTGCCAGCAGCTTGAGTTGGACTAGCGGGTGGGAGACCCAGTACTTC. Its protein product is CASSLSWTSGWETQYF.

The V gene is TRBV4-1, the J gene TRBJ2-1; a possible D gene is TRBD2 (5 bases). Germline lookup yields CDR1 MGHRA and CDR2 YSYEKL. The CDR3 sequence is 16 residues long. The ends were cut back, 4 bases at V and 5 bases at J, with 18 bases in the middle. CDR3 residues: CASSPSWEWAHNEQFF. The DNA of the CDR3 is TGCGCCAGCAGCCCCTCGTGGGAGTGGGCCCACAATGAGCAGTTCTTC.

The V and J genes are TRBV5-1 and TRBJ2-7, with 12 nucleotides matching TRBD2. This CDR3 has 17 amino acids. Germline CDR1 is SGHRS and CDR2 is YFSETQ. V dropped 4 bases and J dropped 4; count of bases not matched to a gene: 12. The CDR3 loop reads CASSRDPTSGRSYEQYF. In DNA form, the CDR3 reads TGCGCCAGCAGCCGTGACCCTACTAGCGGGAGGAGTTACGAGCAGTACTTC.

This chain connects TRBV5-6 to TRBJ2-3; TRBD2 matches at 9 bases. The trim removed 4 bases at V and 2 bases at J, leaving 8 bases unmatched. The CDR3 is 16 amino acids. Germline V gene data show CDR1 as SGHDT and CDR2 as YYEEEE. The DNA for the CDR3 is TGTGCCAGCAGCGTCTTTACTAGCGGGTACACAGATACGCAGTATTTT. Translation gives CASSVFTSGYTDTQYF.

The chain employs TRBV6-1 and TRBJ2-3; tentatively, D is TRBD1 (5 bases). CDR1 and CDR2 from the germline V gene are MNHNS and SASEGT. CDR3 size: 14 residues. V shed 6 bases and J shed 0 bases, with 10 bases lying between them. The CDR3 sequence is CASRVTASTDTQYF. The CDR3 DNA follows: TGTGCCAGCAGGGTGACAGCGAGCACAGATACGCAGTATTTT.

This clone was observed once. The chain recombines TRBV11-2 with TRBJ2-7; 7 bases are shared with TRBD1. Germline values: CDR1 SGHAT, CDR2 FQNNGV. CDR3 length equals 13 residues. The V gene end was trimmed by 4 bases and the J gene end by 9 bases; junction bases not matched to a gene: 9. CDR3 loop: CASSSSTGLGQYF. In DNA form, the CDR3 reads TGTGCCAGCAGCTCATCGACAGGGTTAGGGCAGTACTTC.

The rearrangement uses TRBV11-2 and TRBJ2-2; 8 positions match TRBD1. The CDR3 loop spans 15 amino acids. V lost 7 bases and J lost 2; bases outside the gene matches: 6. CDR1 and CDR2 from the germline V gene are SGHAT and FQNNGV. CDR3 amino acids: CASIQTGANTGELFF. In DNA, the CDR3 is TGTGCCAGCATCCAGACAGGGGCCAACACCGGGGAGCTGTTTTTT. Based on the CDR3 plus reference TRBV11-2 and TRBJ2-2, the full variable domain is EAGVAQSPRYKIIEKRQSVAFWCNPISGHATLYWYQQILGQGPKLLIQFQNNGVVDDSQLPKDRFSAERLKGVDSTLKIQPAKLEDSAVYLCASIQTGANTGELFFGEGSRLTVL.

The chain combines TRBV15 with TRBJ2-5, with 8 bases that match TRBD2. The CDR3 has 17 amino acids. V lost 0 bases and J lost 1; bases outside the gene matches: 7. CDR1 and CDR2 from the germline V gene are LNHNV and YYDKDF (reference sequence). DNA for the CDR3: TGTGCCACCAGCAGAGATTCAAAGCGGGAGTTCCAAGAGACCCAGTACTTC. This encodes CATSRDSKREFQETQYF.

This chain joins TRBV11-2 and TRBJ2-5, with D uncertain. Germline V gene sequence: CDR1 SGHAT, CDR2 FQNNGV. V lost 4 bases and J 3 bases, leaving 18 bases between the germline ends. The CDR3 has 16 residues. The CDR3 region has the DNA TGTGCCAGCAGCTCAGCCTTAGGGATCCCAAAAGAGACCCAGTACTTC. Its translation is CASSSALGIPKETQYF.

The chain uses TRBV7-3 and TRBJ2-4; perhaps D is TRBD1 or TRBD2 (5 bases each). This CDR3 region has 15 residues. The germline V gene encodes CDR1 SGHTA and CDR2 FQGTGA. V lost 2 bases and J 4 bases, leaving 12 bases between the germline ends. CDR3 region: CASSLADGTKNIQYF. CDR3 nucleotide sequence: TGTGCCAGCAGCTTAGCGGACGGGACGAAAAACATTCAGTACTTC.

The chain recombines TRBV30 with TRBJ2-1; 12 nucleotides line up with TRBD2. Germline loops: CDR1 GTSNPN, CDR2 SVGIG (reference sequence). The CDR3 consists of 15 residues. V gave up 4 bases and J gave up 4 bases; unmatched junction bases: 5. The CDR3 sequence: CAWTQLAGGYNEQFF. In nucleotides, the CDR3 is TGTGCCTGGACCCAACTAGCGGGAGGATACAATGAGCAGTTCTTC.

This clone was counted between two and nine times. V gene TRBV27 combines with J gene TRBJ2-3, with D possibly matching TRBD2 (5 bases). The CDR3 runs 15 residues. Germline V gives CDR1 MNHEY, CDR2 SMNVEV (reference sequence). The V end lost 0 bases, the J end lost 1 base, and 8 bases lay between the germline ends. In DNA, the CDR3 is TGTGCCAGCAGTTTATCGGTGCGGGGCACAGATACGCAGTATTTT. Protein: CASSLSVRGTDTQYF.

The V call is TRBV7-9, the J call TRBJ2-3; possible D gene TRBD2, 6 bases. The germline V and J ends were trimmed by 7 bases and 6 bases, with 23 bases remaining between them. This CDR3 region has 16 residues. Germline CDR1 reads SEHNR; CDR2 reads FQNEAQ (reference sequence). CDR3 in DNA: TGTGCCAGCAATATTTGGGCGGGAACGGGATCCGATACGCAGTATTTT. Protein: CASNIWAGTGSDTQYF.

The chain links TRBV6-7 to TRBJ2-7; no clear D. TRBV6-7 is reported as an ORF; its role is uncertain. Deletions cut 0 bases from V and 1 base from J, with 10 bases between. This CDR3 comprises 15 residues. This CDR3 is CASSYSLRRSYEQYF. Written as DNA, the CDR3 is TGTGCCAGCAGTTACTCCCTAAGACGGTCCTACGAGCAGTACTTC.

The J gene is TRBJ2-7, the V gene TRBV7-2; the D gene is possibly TRBD2 (5 bases). The V gene's germline CDR1 is SGHTA and CDR2 FQGNSA. Trimming removed 2 bases from V and 4 bases from J, with 9 bases in between. This CDR3 is built from 13 residues. The CDR3 here is CASSLTDWYEQYF. The CDR3, as DNA: TGTGCCAGCAGCTTAACGGACTGGTACGAGCAGTACTTC.